Listed below are T cell receptor beta chains from one sample, sequenced in a study of blood T cell repertoires in COVID-19. Data came from immunoSEQ multiplex PCR; TCRdb stores just in-frame clones and leaves some out. The table records roughly 250,000 clones, roughly 84% of them present only once. Sequencing used peripheral blood. The receptors stem from a human donor with COVID-19, enrolled during active disease. The donor label of this sample is uncertain. CDR3s include the opening cysteine and the closing phenylalanine or tryptophan. The order of the fields is V gene, J gene, CDR3 protein.

v_call: TRBV5-1
j_call: TRBJ2-1
cdr3_aa: CASSLTTLISGTFNEQFF

v_call: TRBV7-9
j_call: TRBJ1-3
cdr3_aa: CASSLLFGQPESGNTIYF

v_call: TRBV28
j_call: TRBJ2-7
cdr3_aa: CASSLSGTSGRKIDF

v_call: TRBV4-1
j_call: TRBJ2-1
cdr3_aa: CASSQDWTSGVYNEQFF

v_call: TRBV5-1
j_call: TRBJ1-1
cdr3_aa: CASSLVRGRTEAFF

v_call: TRBV5-1
j_call: TRBJ1-2
cdr3_aa: CASSLARGGGYTF

v_call: TRBV4-1
j_call: TRBJ2-1
cdr3_aa: CASSQLAGVGNEQFF

v_call: TRBV27
j_call: TRBJ2-7
cdr3_aa: CASSFGTVGEQYF

v_call: TRBV19
j_call: TRBJ1-2
cdr3_aa: CASSIRIFEGYGYTF

v_call: TRBV15
j_call: TRBJ1-4
cdr3_aa: CATSLGAGYSATNEKLFF

v_call: TRBV5-4
j_call: TRBJ1-2
cdr3_aa: CASSLVGAGGYTF

v_call: TRBV10-2
j_call: TRBJ2-1
cdr3_aa: CASRLAGGFDEQFF

v_call: TRBV3-1/TRBV3-2
j_call: TRBJ1-1
cdr3_aa: CASSLVTTGDSEAFF

v_call: TRBV11-2
j_call: TRBJ2-7
cdr3_aa: CASSLSVLHEQYF

v_call: TRBV7-9
j_call: TRBJ1-6
cdr3_aa: CASTPTGQPNSPLHF

v_call: TRBV21-1
j_call: TRBJ2-5
cdr3_aa: CASSSPSFLQETQYF

v_call: TRBV7-2
j_call: TRBJ1-4
cdr3_aa: CASSSPTTTNEKLFF

v_call: TRBV29-1
j_call: TRBJ2-5
cdr3_aa: CSVGRGVKETQYF

v_call: TRBV6-6
j_call: TRBJ1-1
cdr3_aa: CASSYRGVEAFF

v_call: TRBV5-1
j_call: TRBJ2-1
cdr3_aa: CASSLLGSGIYNEQFF

v_call: TRBV2
j_call: TRBJ2-3
cdr3_aa: CASIEYTDTQYF

v_call: TRBV30
j_call: TRBJ1-1
cdr3_aa: CAWSVSQGGTEAFF

v_call: TRBV2
j_call: TRBJ1-5
cdr3_aa: CASSEIQASNQPQHF